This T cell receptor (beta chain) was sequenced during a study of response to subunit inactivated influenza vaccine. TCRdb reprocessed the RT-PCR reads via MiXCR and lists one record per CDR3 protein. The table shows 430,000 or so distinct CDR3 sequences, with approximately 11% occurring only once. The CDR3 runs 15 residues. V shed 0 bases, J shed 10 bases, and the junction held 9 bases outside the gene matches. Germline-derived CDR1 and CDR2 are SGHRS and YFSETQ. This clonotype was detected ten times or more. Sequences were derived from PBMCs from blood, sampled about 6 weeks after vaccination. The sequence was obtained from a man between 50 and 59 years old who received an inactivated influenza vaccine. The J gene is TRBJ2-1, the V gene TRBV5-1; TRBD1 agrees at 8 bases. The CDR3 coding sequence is TGCGCCAGCAGCTTGGCCGCGGACAGGGTATTCGAGCAGTTCTTC. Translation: CASSLAADRVFEQFF.